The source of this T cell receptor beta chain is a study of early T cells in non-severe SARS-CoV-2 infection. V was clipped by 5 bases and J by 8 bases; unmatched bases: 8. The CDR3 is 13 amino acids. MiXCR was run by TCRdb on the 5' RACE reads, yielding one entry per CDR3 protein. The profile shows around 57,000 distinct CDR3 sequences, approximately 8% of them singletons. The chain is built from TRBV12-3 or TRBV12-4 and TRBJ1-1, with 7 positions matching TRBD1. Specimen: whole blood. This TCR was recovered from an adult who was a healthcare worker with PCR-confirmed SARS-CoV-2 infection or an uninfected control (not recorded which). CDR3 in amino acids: CASSRHRDSEAFF. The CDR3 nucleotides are TGTGCCAGCAGTCGCCACCGGGACAGCGAAGCTTTCTTT.